The 5 T cell receptor beta chains below all came from one sample that was sequenced in a study of shared clonotypes between healthy human individuals. TCRdb's copy holds only in-frame clones and misses some; the assay was immunoSEQ multiplex PCR. The sample records about 610,000 clones, roughly 97% being singletons. Sequenced material: naive CD4+ T cells sorted from blood. Subset described: CD45RA+ positively selected. The receptor source for this set is a woman in her thirties in good health.

V gene TRBV2 combines with J gene TRBJ1-2; maybe TRBD1 (6 bases). The CDR3 is 15 residues long. The germline gives CDR1 SNHLY, CDR2 FYNNEI. V shed 5 bases and J shed 8 bases, with 21 bases lying between them. In DNA form, the CDR3 reads TGTGCCAGCAGTACCCGGACAGCCACTATGCGGGGCTACACCTTC. Its protein is CASSTRTATMRGYTF.

The chain is built from TRBV5-1 and TRBJ1-2; D is uncertain. This CDR3 is 13 amino acids long. The ends were cut back, 0 bases at V and 1 base at J, with 4 bases in the middle. CDR1 and CDR2 from the germline V gene are SGHRS and YFSETQ. The CDR3 is CASSLESNYGYTF. The CDR3 DNA sequence: TGCGCCAGCAGCTTGGAAAGTAACTATGGCTACACCTTC.

This chain connects TRBV7-2 to TRBJ2-1, with TRBD2 matching 9 bases. Germline V gives CDR1 SGHTA, CDR2 FQGNSA. CDR3 length equals 18 residues. V was pared by 3 bases and J by 8 bases, with 17 bases of the junction left unmatched. The CDR3 region is CASSFVDIRLAGRDEQFF. The CDR3 DNA reads TGTGCCAGCAGCTTCGTCGATATAAGGCTAGCGGGACGGGATGAGCAGTTCTTC.

CDR3 bases: TGTGCCAGCAGCGAGCAGGGAGTTAACACCTTC. Its translation: CASSEQGVNTF. The gene calls are TRBV7-9 and TRBJ1-2; D may be TRBD1 (5 bases). V lost 5 bases and J lost 12, with 13 bases in between. The CDR3 is 11 amino acids. The germline gives CDR1 SEHNR, CDR2 FQNEAQ (reference sequence).

The rearrangement joins TRBV4-3 to TRBJ1-5; D is ambiguous. Germline-derived CDR1 and CDR2 are LGHNA and YSLEER. Trimming took 1 base from V and 6 from J, leaving 10 bases between them. CDR3 length equals 14 residues. The CDR3 nucleotides read TGCGCCAGCAGCCAAGGTTTGGGGTTTCAGCCCCAGCATTTT. Translated: CASSQGLGFQPQHF.